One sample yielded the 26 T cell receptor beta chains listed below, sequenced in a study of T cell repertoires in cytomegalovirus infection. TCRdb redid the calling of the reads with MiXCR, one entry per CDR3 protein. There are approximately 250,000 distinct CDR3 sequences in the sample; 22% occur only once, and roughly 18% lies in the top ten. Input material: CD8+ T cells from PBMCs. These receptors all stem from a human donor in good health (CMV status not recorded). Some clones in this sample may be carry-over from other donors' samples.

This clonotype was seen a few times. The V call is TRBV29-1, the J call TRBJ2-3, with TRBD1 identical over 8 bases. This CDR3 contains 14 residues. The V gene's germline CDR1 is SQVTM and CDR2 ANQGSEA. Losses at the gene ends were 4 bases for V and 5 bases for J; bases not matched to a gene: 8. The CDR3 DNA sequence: TGCAGCGTTGCAGGGGGCGCGAGGGAAGATACGCAGTATTTT. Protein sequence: CSVAGGAREDTQYF.

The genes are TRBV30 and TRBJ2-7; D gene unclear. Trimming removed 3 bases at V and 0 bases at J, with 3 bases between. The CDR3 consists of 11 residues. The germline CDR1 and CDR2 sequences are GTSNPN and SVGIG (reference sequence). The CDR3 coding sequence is TGTGCCTGGAGCCTCTCCTACGAGCAGTACTTC. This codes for CAWSLSYEQYF. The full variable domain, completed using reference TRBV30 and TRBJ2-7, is SQTIHQWPATLVQPVGSPLSLECTVEGTSNPNLYWYRQAAGRGLQLLFYSVGIGQISSEVPQNLSASRPQDRQFILSSKKLLLSDSGFYLCAWSLSYEQYFGPGTRLTVT.

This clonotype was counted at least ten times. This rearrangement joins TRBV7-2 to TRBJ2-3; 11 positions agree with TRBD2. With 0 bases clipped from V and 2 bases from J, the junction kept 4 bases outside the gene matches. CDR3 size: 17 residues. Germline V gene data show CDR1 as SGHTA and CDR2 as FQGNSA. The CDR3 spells CASSLAPSGGTTDTQYF. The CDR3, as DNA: TGTGCCAGCAGCTTAGCGCCTAGCGGGGGGACCACAGATACGCAGTATTTT. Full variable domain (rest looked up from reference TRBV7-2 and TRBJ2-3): GAGVSQSPSNKVTEKGKDVELRCDPISGHTALYWYRQSLGQGLEFLIYFQGNSAPDKSGLPSDRFSAERTGGSVSTLTIQRTQQEDSAVYLCASSLAPSGGTTDTQYFGPGTRLTVL.

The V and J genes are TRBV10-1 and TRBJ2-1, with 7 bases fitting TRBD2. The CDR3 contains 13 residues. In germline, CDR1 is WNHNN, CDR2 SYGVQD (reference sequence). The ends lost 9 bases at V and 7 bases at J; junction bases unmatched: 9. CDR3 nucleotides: TGCGCCAGGAATGTAATCGGGGGGAATGAGCAGTTCTTC. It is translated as CARNVIGGNEQFF.

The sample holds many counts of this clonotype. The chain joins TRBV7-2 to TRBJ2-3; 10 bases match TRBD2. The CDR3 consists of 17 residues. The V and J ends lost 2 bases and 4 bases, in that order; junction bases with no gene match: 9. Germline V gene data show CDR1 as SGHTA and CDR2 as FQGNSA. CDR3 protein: CASSLFSLAGGADTQYF. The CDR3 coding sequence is TGTGCCAGCAGCTTATTTTCGTTAGCGGGGGGTGCAGATACGCAGTATTTT.

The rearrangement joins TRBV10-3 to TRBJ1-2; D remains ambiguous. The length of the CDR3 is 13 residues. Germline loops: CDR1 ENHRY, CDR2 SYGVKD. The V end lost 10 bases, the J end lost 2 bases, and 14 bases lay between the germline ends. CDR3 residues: CATFHYSNYGYTF. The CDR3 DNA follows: TGTGCCACATTTCATTACTCAAACTATGGCTACACCTTC.

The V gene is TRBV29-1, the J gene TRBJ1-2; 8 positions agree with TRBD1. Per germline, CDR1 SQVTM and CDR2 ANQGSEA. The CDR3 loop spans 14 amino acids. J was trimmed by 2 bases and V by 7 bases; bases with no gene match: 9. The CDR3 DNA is TGCAGCGCCGAGGGGACAGGAATAAACTATGGCTACACCTTC. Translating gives CSAEGTGINYGYTF.

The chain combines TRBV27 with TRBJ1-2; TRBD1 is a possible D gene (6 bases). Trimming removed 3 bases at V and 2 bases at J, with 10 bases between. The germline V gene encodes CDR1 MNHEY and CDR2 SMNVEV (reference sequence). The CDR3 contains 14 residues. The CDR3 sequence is CASSLDSTNYGYTF. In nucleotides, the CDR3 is TGTGCCAGCAGTTTGGACAGCACCAACTATGGCTACACCTTC.

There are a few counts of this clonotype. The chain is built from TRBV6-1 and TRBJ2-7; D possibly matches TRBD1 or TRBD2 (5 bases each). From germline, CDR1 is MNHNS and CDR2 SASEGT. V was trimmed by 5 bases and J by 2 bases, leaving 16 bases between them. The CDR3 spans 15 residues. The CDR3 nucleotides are TGTGCCAGCAGTTACGGGGACGGACCAACCTACGAGCAGTACTTC. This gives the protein CASSYGDGPTYEQYF.

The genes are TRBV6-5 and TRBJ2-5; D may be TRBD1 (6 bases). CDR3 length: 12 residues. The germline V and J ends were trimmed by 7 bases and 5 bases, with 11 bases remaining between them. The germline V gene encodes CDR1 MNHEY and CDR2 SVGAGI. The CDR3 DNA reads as TGTGCCAGCAAGGGGGTCCATGAGACCCAGTACTTC. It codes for CASKGVHETQYF.

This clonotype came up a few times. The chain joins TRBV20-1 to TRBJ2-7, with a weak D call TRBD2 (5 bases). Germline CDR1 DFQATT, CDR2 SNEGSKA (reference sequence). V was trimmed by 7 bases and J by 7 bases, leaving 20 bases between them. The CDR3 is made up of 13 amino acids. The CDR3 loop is CSVTVLSTGEQYF. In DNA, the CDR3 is TGCAGTGTCACGGTTCTTTCTACGGGAGAGCAGTACTTC.

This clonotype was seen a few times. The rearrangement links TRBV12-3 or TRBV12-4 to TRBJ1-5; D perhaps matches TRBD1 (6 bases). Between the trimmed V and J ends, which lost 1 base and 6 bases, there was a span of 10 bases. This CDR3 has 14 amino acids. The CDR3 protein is CASSLDRVAQPQHF. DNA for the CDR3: TGTGCCAGCAGTTTAGACAGGGTGGCTCAGCCCCAGCATTTT.

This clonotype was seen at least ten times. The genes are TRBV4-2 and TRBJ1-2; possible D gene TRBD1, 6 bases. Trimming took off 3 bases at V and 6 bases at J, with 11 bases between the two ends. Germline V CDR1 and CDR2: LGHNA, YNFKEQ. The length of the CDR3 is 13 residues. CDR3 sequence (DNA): TGTGCCAGCAGCCAGGGGGCGCTGGATGGCTACACCTTC. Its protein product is CASSQGALDGYTF.

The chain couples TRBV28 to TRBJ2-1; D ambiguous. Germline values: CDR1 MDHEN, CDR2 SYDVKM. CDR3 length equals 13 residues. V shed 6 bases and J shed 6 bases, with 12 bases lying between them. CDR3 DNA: TGTGCCAGCAGCCTCGGAGCTTTCAATGAGCAGTTCTTC. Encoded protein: CASSLGAFNEQFF.

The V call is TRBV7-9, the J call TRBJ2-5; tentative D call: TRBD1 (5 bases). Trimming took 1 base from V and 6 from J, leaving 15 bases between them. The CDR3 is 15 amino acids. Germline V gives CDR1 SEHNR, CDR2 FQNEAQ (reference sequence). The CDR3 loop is CASSLDGRAVKTQYF. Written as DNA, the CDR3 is TGTGCCAGCAGCTTAGATGGCAGGGCGGTAAAGACCCAGTACTTC.

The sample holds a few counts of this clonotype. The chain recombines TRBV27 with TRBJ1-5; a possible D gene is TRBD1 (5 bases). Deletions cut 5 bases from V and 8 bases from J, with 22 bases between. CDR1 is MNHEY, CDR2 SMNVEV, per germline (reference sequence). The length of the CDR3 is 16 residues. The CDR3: CASSPNSGGWSEPQHF. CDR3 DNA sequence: TGTGCCAGCAGTCCTAATTCCGGGGGGTGGTCTGAGCCCCAGCATTTT.

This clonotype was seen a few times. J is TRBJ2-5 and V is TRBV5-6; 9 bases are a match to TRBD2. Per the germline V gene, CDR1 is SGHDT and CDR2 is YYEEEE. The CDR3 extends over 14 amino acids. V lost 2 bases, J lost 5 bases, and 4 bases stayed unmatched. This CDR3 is CASSLAGGSETQYF. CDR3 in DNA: TGTGCCAGCAGCTTAGCGGGGGGAAGCGAGACCCAGTACTTC.

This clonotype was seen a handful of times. The CDR3 DNA follows: TGTGCCAGCAGCCAAGGTCCAGGCTTCTACGAGCAGTACTTC. It specifies CASSQGPGFYEQYF. This chain connects TRBV14 to TRBJ2-7, with D unresolved. Trimming left V 1 base short and J 3 bases short, with 10 bases between. The CDR3 contains 14 residues. From germline, CDR1 is SGHDN and CDR2 FVKESK.

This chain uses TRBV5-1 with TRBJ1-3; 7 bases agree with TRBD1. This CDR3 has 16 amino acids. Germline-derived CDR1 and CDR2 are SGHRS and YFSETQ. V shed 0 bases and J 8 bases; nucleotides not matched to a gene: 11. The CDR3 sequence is CASSLALAGGSDTIYF. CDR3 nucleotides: TGCGCCAGCAGCTTGGCCCTGGCAGGGGGGTCTGACACCATATATTTT.

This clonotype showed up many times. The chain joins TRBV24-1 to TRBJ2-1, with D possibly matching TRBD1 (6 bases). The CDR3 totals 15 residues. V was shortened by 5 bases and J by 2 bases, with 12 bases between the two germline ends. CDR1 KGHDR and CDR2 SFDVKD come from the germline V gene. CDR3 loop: CATSAKQGTYNEQFF. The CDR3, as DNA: TGTGCCACCAGTGCCAAACAGGGCACCTACAATGAGCAGTTCTTC.

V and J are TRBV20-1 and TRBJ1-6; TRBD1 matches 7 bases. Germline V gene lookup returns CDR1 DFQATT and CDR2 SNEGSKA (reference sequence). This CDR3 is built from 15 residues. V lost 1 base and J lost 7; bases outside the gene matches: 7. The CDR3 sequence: CSARAWDSKNSPLHF. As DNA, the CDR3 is TGCAGTGCTAGAGCCTGGGACAGCAAAAATTCACCCCTCCACTTT.

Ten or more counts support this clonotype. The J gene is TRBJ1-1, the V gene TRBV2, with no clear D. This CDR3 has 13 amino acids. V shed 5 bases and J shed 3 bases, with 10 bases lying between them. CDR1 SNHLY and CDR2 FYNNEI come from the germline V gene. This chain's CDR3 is CASSTRAYTEAFF. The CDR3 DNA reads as TGTGCCAGCAGTACCCGGGCCTACACTGAAGCTTTCTTT.

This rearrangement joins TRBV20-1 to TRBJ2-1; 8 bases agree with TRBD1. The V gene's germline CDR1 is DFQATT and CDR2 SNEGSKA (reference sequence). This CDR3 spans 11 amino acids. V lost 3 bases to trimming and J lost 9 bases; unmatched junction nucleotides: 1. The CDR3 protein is CSARTGAEQFF. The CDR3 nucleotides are TGCAGTGCTAGGACAGGGGCTGAGCAGTTCTTC.

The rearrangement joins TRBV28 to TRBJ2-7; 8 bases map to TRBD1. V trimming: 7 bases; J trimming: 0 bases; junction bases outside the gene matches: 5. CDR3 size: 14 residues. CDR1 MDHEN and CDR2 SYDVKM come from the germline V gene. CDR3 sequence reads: CASTRQGTSYEQYF. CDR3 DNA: TGTGCCAGCACCCGACAGGGGACCTCCTACGAGCAGTACTTC.

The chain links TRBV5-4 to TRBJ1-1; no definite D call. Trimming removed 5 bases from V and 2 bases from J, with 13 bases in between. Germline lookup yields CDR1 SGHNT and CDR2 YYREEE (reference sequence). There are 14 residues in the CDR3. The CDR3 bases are TGTGCCAGCAGTCTGGAATGGTTAAACACTGAAGCTTTCTTT. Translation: CASSLEWLNTEAFF.

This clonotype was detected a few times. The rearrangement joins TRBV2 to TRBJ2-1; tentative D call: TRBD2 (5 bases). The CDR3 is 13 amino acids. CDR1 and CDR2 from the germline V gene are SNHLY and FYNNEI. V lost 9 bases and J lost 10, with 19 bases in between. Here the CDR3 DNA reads TGTGCCAGGACGCTACTAGTTGGCGAGGAGCAGTTCTTC. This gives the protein CARTLLVGEEQFF.